The entry below describes one T cell receptor beta chain. The data are from a study of cytomegalovirus exposure and HLA in healthy donors. Per germline, CDR1 MNHEY and CDR2 SVGAGI. This CDR3 region has 12 residues. The V and J ends lost 7 bases and 13 bases, in that order; junction bases with no gene match: 10. Primers: 60 Vbeta forward and 13 Jbeta reverse. The protocol was immunoSEQ multiplex PCR, while the TCRdb copy is restricted to in-frame clones and leaves out a portion. Of fewer than 200,000 clones in the sample, 76% were seen once. The specimen was PBMCs. This receptor was identified in a female donor in good health and CMV-seronegative. The gene calls are TRBV6-5 and TRBJ2-1, with 7 nucleotides matching TRBD2. CDR3 sequence (DNA): TGTGCCAGCATTGGGGCTGGCGGGGGTCAGTTCTTC. Translated, it gives CASIGAGGGQFF.